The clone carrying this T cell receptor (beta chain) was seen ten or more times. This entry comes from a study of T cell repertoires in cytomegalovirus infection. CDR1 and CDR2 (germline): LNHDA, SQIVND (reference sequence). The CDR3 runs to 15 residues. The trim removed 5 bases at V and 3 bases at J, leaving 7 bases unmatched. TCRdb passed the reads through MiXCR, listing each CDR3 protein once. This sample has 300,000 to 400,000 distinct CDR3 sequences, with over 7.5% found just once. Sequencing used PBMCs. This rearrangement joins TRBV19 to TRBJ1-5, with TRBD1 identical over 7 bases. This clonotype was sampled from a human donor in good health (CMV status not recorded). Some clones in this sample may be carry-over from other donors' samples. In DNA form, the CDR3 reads TGTGCCAGTAGTCTTTGGGACAGTCTCAATCAGCCCCAGCATTTT. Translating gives CASSLWDSLNQPQHF.